The rows below give T cell receptor beta chains drawn from one sample of a study of blood T cell repertoires in COVID-19. The repertoire was sequenced with immunoSEQ multiplex PCR; TCRdb's copy has only in-frame clones and lacks some. The table shows over 150,000 clones, with about four fifths occurring only once. Sequencing input: peripheral blood. The source is a woman aged 70-85 years who had recovered from COVID-19. Both conserved end residues are part of each CDR3. The D gene is left open where the match is weak. Clone size is stated in some rows and not others, as once, few, many or a class when expanded.

J: TRBJ2-4; V: TRBV9; D: NA; size: NA; DNA: TGTGCCAGCAGCGTAGGTGGGGGCCGGCCAACAACAGCCAAAAACATTCAGTACTTC; CDR3: CASSVGGGRPTTAKNIQYF
J: TRBJ1-1; V: TRBV13; D: NA; size: NA; DNA: TGTGCCAGCAGCTTGCCTGGAGGGAACACTGAAGCTTTCTTT; CDR3: CASSLPGGNTEAFF
J: TRBJ1-1; V: TRBV2; D: NA; size: once; DNA: TGTGCCAGCAGTTGGGGGCCGGGGGGGACGGCTGAAGCTTTCTTT; CDR3: CASSWGPGGTAEAFF
J: TRBJ2-1; V: TRBV28; D: TRBD2; size: NA; DNA: TGTGCCAGCAGGGGGGCCATTGGGGCGTCGACTAGCGGGAGAAATGAGCAGTTCTTC; CDR3: CASRGAIGASTSGRNEQFF
J: TRBJ1-1; V: TRBV6-5; D: TRBD1; size: NA; DNA: TGTGCCAGCAGCCAAGACAGGGGCCGTGGGGCTCAAGCTTTCTTT; CDR3: CASSQDRGRGAQAFF
J: TRBJ1-2; V: TRBV28; D: NA; size: once; DNA: TGTGCCAGCAGCCACCGGGAGCACTATGGCTACACCTTC; CDR3: CASSHREHYGYTF
J: TRBJ2-5; V: TRBV14; D: NA; size: NA; DNA: TGTGCCAGCCCGGACCGGGCCGCGGGGCCCCAGTACTTC; CDR3: CASPDRAAGPQYF
J: TRBJ2-3; V: TRBV27; D: NA; size: NA; DNA: TGTGCCAGCAGTTTATGGACACTTACAGGGTGGGATACGCAGTATTTT; CDR3: CASSLWTLTGWDTQYF
J: TRBJ2-5; V: TRBV7-6; D: TRBD2; size: NA; DNA: TGTGCCAGCAGCTTAGTGGGCTTGCGGGGGGCCCAAGAGACCCAGTACTTC; CDR3: CASSLVGLRGAQETQYF
J: TRBJ2-1; V: TRBV10-3; D: NA; size: NA; DNA: TGTGCCATCAGTGAGCGGCTAGACGCCAATGAGCAGTTCTTC; CDR3: CAISERLDANEQFF
J: TRBJ1-2; V: TRBV4-1; D: NA; size: NA; DNA: TGCGCCAGCAGCCATGGTCAGGGGTATGGCTACACCTTC; CDR3: CASSHGQGYGYTF
J: TRBJ1-3; V: TRBV7-2; D: TRBD1; size: NA; DNA: TGTGCCAGCACCGACAGGGCGGGAAACACCATATATTTT; CDR3: CASTDRAGNTIYF
J: TRBJ1-2; V: TRBV28; D: TRBD1; size: NA; DNA: TGTGCCATCCGCCCCGGGACAGGGCTTAACTATGGCTACACCTTC; CDR3: CAIRPGTGLNYGYTF
J: TRBJ2-7; V: TRBV18; D: TRBD1; size: NA; DNA: TGTGCCAGCTCACCACTGGGACAGGGGCTGCACGAGCAGTACTTC; CDR3: CASSPLGQGLHEQYF